The 27 T cell receptor beta chains below all came from one sample that was sequenced in a study of OX40 agonist ivuxolimab in advanced cancers. The method was immunoSEQ multiplex PCR; TCRdb's version includes in-frame clones alone and lacks a portion of them. This table has approximately 60,000 clones, approximately 83% appearing once. Sample: CD4+ or CD8+ T cells sorted from blood, taken in a trial of the OX40 agonist ivuxolimab. These TCRs come from an adult with an advanced solid tumor such as melanoma, head and neck, liver or kidney cancer.

For this clone: Other DNA sequences in this sample translate to the same CDR3. The rearrangement links TRBV7-2 to TRBJ2-5; TRBD1 is a possible D gene (5 bases). This CDR3 region has 13 residues. Germline lookup yields CDR1 SGHTA and CDR2 FQGNSA. V lost 4 bases and J lost 5, with 11 bases in between. The CDR3 DNA reads TGTGCCAGCAGCTCCAGGGTCCAGGAGACCCAGTACTTC. Protein: CASSSRVQETQYF.

The rearrangement links TRBV5-4 to TRBJ1-5; D is unclear. This CDR3 spans 13 amino acids. With 0 bases removed from V and 9 bases from J, the gap between germline ends came to 10 bases. Per the germline V gene, CDR1 is SGHNT and CDR2 is YYREEE (reference sequence). The CDR3 loop is CASSLEGGRPQHF. The CDR3 nucleotides read TGTGCCAGCAGCTTGGAGGGCGGGCGGCCCCAGCATTTT.

The chain is built from TRBV5-4 and TRBJ2-7, with 10 bases fitting TRBD2. The germline CDR1 and CDR2 sequences are SGHNT and YYREEE (reference sequence). The length of the CDR3 is 15 residues. Germline trimming cut 4 bases from V and 5 bases from J; bases unmatched to any gene: 9. The CDR3 region is CASSVLAGEFDEQYF. In DNA form, the CDR3 reads TGTGCCAGCAGCGTTCTAGCGGGGGAATTCGACGAGCAGTACTTC. The full variable domain, with the rest looked up from reference TRBV5-4 and TRBJ2-7, is ETGVTQSPTHLIKTRGQQVTLRCSSQSGHNTVSWYQQALGQGPQFIFQYYREEENGRGNFPPRFSGLQFPNYSSELNVNALELDDSALYLCASSVLAGEFDEQYFGPGTRLTVT.

Note on this clone: At one of its ends the junction is not consistent with the germline gene, which may arise from a read error. The sample carries other DNA sequences with the same CDR3. The V and J genes are TRBV6-5 and TRBJ2-6; TRBD1 is a possible D gene (7 bases). This CDR3 is built from 14 residues. Germline assignment: CDR1 MNHEY and CDR2 SVGAGI. The CDR3 DNA reads as TGTGCCAGCTACAGGGGAGGTGGGGCCAACGTCCTGACCTTC. Translation gives CASYRGGGANVLTF.

J is TRBJ2-7 and V is TRBV6-1; possibly TRBD1 or TRBD2 for D (5 bases each). Germline loops: CDR1 MNHNS, CDR2 SASEGT. The CDR3 totals 13 residues. V lost 2 bases and J lost 6, with 11 bases in between. The CDR3 DNA reads as TGTGCCAGCAGTGAAAGGACTGGGGGCGAGCAGTACTTC. Translating gives CASSERTGGEQYF.

V usage is TRBV19 and J usage is TRBJ2-5; D is unclear. The CDR3 sequence is 13 residues long. Germline lookup yields CDR1 LNHDA and CDR2 SQIVND (reference sequence). V lost 1 base and J lost 5, with 8 bases in between. The CDR3 region is CASSIVGLETQYF. DNA for the CDR3: TGTGCCAGTAGTATAGTGGGGTTGGAGACCCAGTACTTC.

The chain has TRBV29-1 and TRBJ1-1, with D maybe TRBD1 (5 bases). The V gene's germline CDR1 is SQVTM and CDR2 ANQGSEA. Trimming stripped 4 bases from V and 5 bases from J, with 11 bases between. This CDR3 comprises 12 residues. CDR3 residues: CSVGGAGTEAFF. In nucleotides, the CDR3 is TGCAGCGTTGGCGGGGCTGGAACTGAAGCTTTCTTT.

The V gene is TRBV5-1, the J gene TRBJ1-3, with 9 bases that match TRBD1. This CDR3 spans 15 amino acids. In germline, CDR1 is SGHRS, CDR2 YFSETQ. Germline trimming cut 4 bases from V and 2 bases from J; bases unmatched to any gene: 4. Written as DNA, the CDR3 is TGCGCCAGCAGCGCAGACAGGGGGGCTGGAAACACCATATATTTT. Amino acid sequence: CASSADRGAGNTIYF.

CDR3 DNA: TGTGCCAGCAGGGGGGACAGGTACTCCACTGAAGCTTTCTTT. Translated, it gives CASRGDRYSTEAFF. The chain uses TRBV2 and TRBJ1-1, with 8 bases lining up with TRBD1. The CDR3 consists of 14 residues. J lost 4 bases, V lost 6 bases, and 7 bases had no gene match. CDR1 SNHLY and CDR2 FYNNEI come from the germline V gene.

The rearrangement uses TRBV27 and TRBJ1-2; possible D gene TRBD1, 5 bases. This CDR3 region has 12 residues. Trimming took off 4 bases at V and 7 bases at J, with 10 bases between the two ends. The germline CDR1 and CDR2 sequences are MNHEY and SMNVEV (reference sequence). In DNA form, the CDR3 reads TGTGCCAGCAGTTCGAACAGGATTGGCTACACCTTC. It codes for CASSSNRIGYTF.

The chain recombines TRBV11-2 with TRBJ1-4, with TRBD1 matching over 8 bases. Germline CDR1 is SGHAT and CDR2 is FQNNGV. V was clipped by 6 bases and J by 5 bases; unmatched bases: 11. The CDR3 extends over 16 amino acids. The CDR3 DNA is TGTGCCAGCAGTCCGGACAGGGTTAAGAGAAATGAAAAACTGTTTTTT. This sequence encodes CASSPDRVKRNEKLFF.

This clone was counted a few times. The chain employs TRBV9 and TRBJ1-3; D not resolved. Germline loops: CDR1 SGDLS, CDR2 YYNGEE. V was clipped by 0 bases and J by 0 bases, with 7 bases between them. This CDR3 has 15 residues. CDR3 amino acids: CASSVGGNSGNTIYF. CDR3 sequence (DNA): TGTGCCAGCAGCGTAGGGGGTAACTCTGGAAACACCATATATTTT.

The chain has TRBV7-8 and TRBJ2-2; the match to TRBD2 covers 8 bases. This CDR3 region has 16 residues. V dropped 5 bases and J dropped 5; count of bases not matched to a gene: 10. From germline, CDR1 is SGHVS and CDR2 FQNEAQ. The CDR3 protein is CASSDRGGRWTGELFF. As DNA, the CDR3 is TGTGCCAGCAGCGACCGCGGGGGGCGATGGACCGGGGAGCTGTTTTTT.

The genes are TRBV18 and TRBJ2-7; D is possibly TRBD1 or TRBD2 (5 bases each). V lost 3 bases and J lost 0, with 9 bases in between. This CDR3 contains 14 residues. Germline V gene data show CDR1 as KGHSH and CDR2 as LQKENI. DNA for the CDR3: TGTGCCAGCTCACCCGGGACGGTCTCCTACGAGCAGTACTTC. Amino acids: CASSPGTVSYEQYF.

The chain has TRBV2 and TRBJ2-2, with 7 bases that match TRBD1. Germline CDR1 is SNHLY and CDR2 is FYNNEI. CDR3 length equals 14 residues. V was pared by 2 bases and J by 4 bases, with 1 base of the junction left unmatched. CDR3 in DNA: TGTGCCAGCAGTGAAAACAGGGGCACCGGGGAGCTGTTTTTT. Protein product: CASSENRGTGELFF.

The chain combines TRBV15 with TRBJ2-5, with 7 bases identical to TRBD1. The CDR3 is made up of 15 amino acids. CDR1 and CDR2 (germline): LNHNV, YYDKDF (reference sequence). The J segment lost 3 bases and the V segment lost 5 bases, leaving 9 bases of the junction unmatched. CDR3: CATSARQGTKETQYF. Here the CDR3 DNA reads TGTGCCACCAGCGCGCGACAGGGCACGAAAGAGACCCAGTACTTC.

In this sample, this clone turned up a few times. The chain has TRBV6-4 and TRBJ2-1; D is unresolved. The CDR3 is 18 amino acids. The germline V gene has CDR1 MRHNA and CDR2 SNTAGT. The V and J ends lost 0 bases and 3 bases respectively, with 18 bases between them. DNA for the CDR3: TGTGCCAGCAGTGACTCTTTGAGCTCTAACCAATACTACAATGAGCAGTTCTTC. This encodes CASSDSLSSNQYYNEQFF.

The chain couples TRBV5-1 to TRBJ2-1; the match to TRBD2 covers 7 bases. Germline V gene lookup returns CDR1 SGHRS and CDR2 YFSETQ. The CDR3 consists of 12 residues. V lost 4 bases to trimming and J lost 9 bases; unmatched junction nucleotides: 4. The CDR3 nucleotides are TGCGCCAGCAGCCCCGGGGGGATTGAGCAGTTCTTC. Translated, it gives CASSPGGIEQFF.

This chain uses TRBV2 with TRBJ1-4; D gene uncertain. This CDR3 region has 14 residues. The V and J ends lost 5 bases and 0 bases respectively, with 7 bases between them. Germline V gene data show CDR1 as SNHLY and CDR2 as FYNNEI. The CDR3 DNA follows: TGTGCCAGCAGTAACCGGGCAACTAATGAAAAACTGTTTTTT. Protein product: CASSNRATNEKLFF.

The V gene is TRBV25-1, the J gene TRBJ1-2; no definite D call. The germline V gene encodes CDR1 MGHDK and CDR2 SYGVNS. The CDR3 totals 15 residues. V shed 3 bases and J shed 0 bases, with 11 bases lying between them. The CDR3: CASSDFGGTNYGYTF. The DNA of the CDR3 is TGTGCCAGCAGTGACTTCGGCGGAACTAACTATGGCTACACCTTC.

A word on this clone: One end of the junction is discordant with germline, which a read error may explain. The CDR3 DNA reads as TGCGCCGGCAGCCGGACAGGGGAAAATGAAAAACTGTTTTTT. Translated: CAGSRTGENEKLFF. The rearrangement links TRBV5-1 to TRBJ1-4, with 9 bases matching TRBD1. Germline V gene lookup returns CDR1 SGHRS and CDR2 YFSETQ. This CDR3 has 14 amino acids. Using reference TRBV5-1 and TRBJ1-4 for the parts outside the CDR3, the full variable domain is KAGVTQTPRYLIKTRGQQVTLSCSPISGHRSVSWYQQTPGQGLQFLFEYFSETQRNKGNFPGRFSGRQFSNSRSEMNVSTLELGDSALYLCAGSRTGENEKLFFGSGTQLSVL.

By proportion, this clone is medium-sized. The rearrangement uses TRBV5-4 and TRBJ2-1, with TRBD2 matching over 9 bases. Unmatched junction bases numbered 10, after V lost 2 bases and J lost 7 bases. The CDR3 is made up of 16 amino acids. CDR1 and CDR2 from the germline V gene are SGHNT and YYREEE (reference sequence). CDR3 loop: CASSFGASGIFNEQFF. DNA of the CDR3: TGTGCCAGCAGCTTTGGGGCTAGCGGGATCTTTAATGAGCAGTTCTTC. Using reference TRBV5-4 and TRBJ2-1 for the parts outside the CDR3, the full variable domain is ETGVTQSPTHLIKTRGQQVTLRCSSQSGHNTVSWYQQALGQGPQFIFQYYREEENGRGNFPPRFSGLQFPNYSSELNVNALELDDSALYLCASSFGASGIFNEQFFGPGTRLTVL.

The V gene is TRBV18, the J gene TRBJ1-1; no firm D call. Between the trimmed V and J ends, which lost 1 base and 1 base, there was a span of 4 bases. Germline V CDR1 and CDR2: KGHSH, LQKENI. The CDR3 is made up of 13 amino acids. CDR3 nucleotide sequence: TGTGCCAGCTCACCACGGGGGAACACTGAAGCTTTCTTT. As protein: CASSPRGNTEAFF. Combining the CDR3 with reference TRBV18 and TRBJ1-1 gives the whole variable domain NAGVMQNPRHLVRRRGQEARLRCSPMKGHSHVYWYRQLPEEGLKFMVYLQKENIIDESGMPKERFSAEFPKEGPSILRIQQVVRGDSAAYFCASSPRGNTEAFFGQGTRLTVV.

The V gene is TRBV2, the J gene TRBJ2-2; 8 nucleotides line up with TRBD1. In germline, CDR1 is SNHLY, CDR2 FYNNEI. CDR3 size: 16 residues. V shed 4 bases and J 1 base; nucleotides not matched to a gene: 5. This CDR3 is CASSVYGTGNTGELFF. CDR3 in DNA: TGTGCCAGCAGTGTGTATGGGACAGGGAACACCGGGGAGCTGTTTTTT.

This clone came up a few times. The CDR3 sequence: CASSGEGLDGETQYF. CDR3 in DNA: TGCGCCAGCAGCGGCGAGGGACTAGATGGGGAGACCCAGTACTTC. The chain uses TRBV5-1 and TRBJ2-5; 8 positions match TRBD2. Trimming took 4 bases from V and 5 from J; bases not matched to a gene: 10. Germline-derived CDR1 and CDR2 are SGHRS and YFSETQ. The length of the CDR3 is 15 residues.

The gene calls are TRBV9 and TRBJ2-2; D gene unclear. The germline V gene has CDR1 SGDLS and CDR2 YYNGEE. The CDR3 is made up of 17 amino acids. Trimming shortened V by 0 bases and J by 0 bases, and 12 bases separated the two germline ends. DNA of the CDR3: TGTGCCAGCAGCGTAGTTGGCAGCCCCTCGAACACCGGGGAGCTGTTTTTT. Protein product: CASSVVGSPSNTGELFF.

This clone was seen a handful of times. The J gene is TRBJ2-2, the V gene TRBV5-1, with D uncertain. This CDR3 spans 11 amino acids. The V gene's germline CDR1 is SGHRS and CDR2 YFSETQ. V was shortened by 2 bases and J by 8 bases, with 4 bases between the two germline ends. The DNA for the CDR3 is TGCGCCAGCAGCTTTGTTGGGGAGCTGTTTTTT. Amino acids: CASSFVGELFF.